The clone carrying this T cell receptor beta chain came up a few times. The sample belongs to a study of T-cell reconstitution after alpha-beta-depleted transplantation in children. The CDR3 contains 14 residues. Deletions cut 7 bases from V and 1 base from J, with 13 bases between. Preparation of the TCRbeta library involved a method that used unique molecular identifiers. One entry per CDR3 protein results from TCRdb running MiXCR on the PCR reads. The sample records over 400,000 distinct CDR3 sequences, 12% being singletons. The TCR originated in a human donor who donated a stem cell graft to a child with combined immunodeficiency. V gene TRBV12-3 or TRBV12-4 combines with J gene TRBJ2-5, with D possibly TRBD1 on 6 matching bases. This specimen was PBMCs from the stem cell graft donor, taken from the stem cell graft. Here the CDR3 reads CASNWDTIQETQYF. CDR3 bases: TGTGCCAGCAACTGGGACACTATCCAAGAGACCCAGTACTTC.